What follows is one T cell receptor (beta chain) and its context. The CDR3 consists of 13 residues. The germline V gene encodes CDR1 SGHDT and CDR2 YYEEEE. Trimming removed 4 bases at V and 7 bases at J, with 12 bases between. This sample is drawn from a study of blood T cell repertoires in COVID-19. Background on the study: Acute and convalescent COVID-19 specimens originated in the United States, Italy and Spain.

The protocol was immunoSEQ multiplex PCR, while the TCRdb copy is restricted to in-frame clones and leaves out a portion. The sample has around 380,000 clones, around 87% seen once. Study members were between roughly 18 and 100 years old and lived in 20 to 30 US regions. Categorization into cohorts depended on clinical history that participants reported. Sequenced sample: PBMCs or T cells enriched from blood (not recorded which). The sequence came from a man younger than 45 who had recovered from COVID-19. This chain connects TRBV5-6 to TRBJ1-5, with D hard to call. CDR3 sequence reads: CASSLKSGQPQHF. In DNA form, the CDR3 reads TGTGCCAGCAGCCTAAAATCGGGGCAGCCCCAGCATTTT.